This TCR beta chain is from a study of blood T cell repertoires in COVID-19. Across the whole study: The United States, Italy and Spain provided the acute and convalescent COVID-19 samples. The analysed material was cDNA or gDNA that came from T cells, B-cell-depleted T cells, or PBMCs.

CDR1 is LGHNA, CDR2 YSLEER, per germline. The CDR3 loop spans 16 amino acids. V shed 0 bases and J shed 3 bases, with 15 bases lying between them. Authors' processing steps: Estimates of nucleated cell counts were drawn from the amplification of reference gene primers. TCRdb keeps only in-frame clones here, not all; method: immunoSEQ multiplex PCR. V and J calls plus clone size are reproduced from that table; the DNA served to infer D and trimming. This sample has about 190,000 clones, with about 89% found just once. The source of this sequence is a middle-aged man with acute or convalescent COVID-19. Sequencing input: peripheral blood. The chain is built from TRBV4-3 and TRBJ2-7, with a weak D call TRBD2 (5 bases). The CDR3 region is CASSQDWAITSYEQYF. The CDR3 DNA sequence: TGCGCCAGCAGCCAAGATTGGGCCATAACTAGCTACGAGCAGTACTTC.